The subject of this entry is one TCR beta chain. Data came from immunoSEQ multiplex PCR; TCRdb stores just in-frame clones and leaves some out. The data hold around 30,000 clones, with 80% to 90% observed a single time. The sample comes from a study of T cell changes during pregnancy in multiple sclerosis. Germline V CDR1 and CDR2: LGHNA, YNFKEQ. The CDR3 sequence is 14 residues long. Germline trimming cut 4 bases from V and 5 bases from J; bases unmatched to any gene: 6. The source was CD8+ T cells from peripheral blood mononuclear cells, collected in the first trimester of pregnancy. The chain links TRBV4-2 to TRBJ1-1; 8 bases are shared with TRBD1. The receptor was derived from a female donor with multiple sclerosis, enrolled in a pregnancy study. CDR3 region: CASSPGQGVTEAFF. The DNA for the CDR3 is TGTGCCAGCAGCCCCGGACAGGGTGTTACTGAAGCTTTCTTT.